This note documents a single TCR beta chain sequence. What it binds is not known. At the deep level, the assay was run. Libraries were prepared by immunoSEQ multiplex PCR; TCRdb keeps only in-frame clonotypes and omits some of them. The repertoire holds 550,000 to 800,000 clones, 90% seen once, with about a third in the top ten. This entry comes from a study of shared clonotypes between healthy human individuals. Points from the study as a whole: Rarefaction analysis demonstrated incomplete sorted-subset sequencing notwithstanding large depth. Sequencing depth was expected to affect clonotype sharing among donors.

Every donor, a Caucasian adult, lived in Nashville, Tennessee. Trimming shortened V by 5 bases and J by 0 bases, and 22 bases separated the two germline ends. Germline CDR1 LGHNT, CDR2 FRNRAP. The CDR3 loop spans 18 amino acids. The sample comprised memory CD8+ T cells from PBMCs. Subset specified: CD45RO+ cells pooled with CCR7-negative TemRA cells. V usage is TRBV12-5 and J usage is TRBJ1-1; no reliable D call. The TCR originated in a man younger than 35 in good health. Some clones in this sample may be carry-over from other donors' samples. The CDR3 DNA reads as TGTGCTAGTGGTCAATCCCTCTCAAAGGACGCACTGAACACTGAAGCTTTCTTT. As protein: CASGQSLSKDALNTEAFF.